This paragraph reports one T cell receptor beta chain. Its matching antigen is unknown. Germline V gene sequence: CDR1 GTSNPN, CDR2 SVGIG (reference sequence). Trimming took 4 bases from V and 10 from J, leaving 11 bases between them. The CDR3 has 12 residues. This record belongs to a study of CD8+ T cells in alopecia areata. Study details: Each day, treated patients took oral tofacitinib twice, at 5 to 10 mg per dose.

Treatment indicated: oral pan-JAK inhibitor, 5-10 mg twice daily. Lesional scalp punch biopsies and peripheral blood came from alopecia areata patients. Following extraction, RNA underwent reverse transcription to cDNA, which served as the sequencing template. Clones were read by immunoSEQ multiplex PCR, and TCRdb kept only the in-frame ones, dropping some. The sample holds approximately 210,000 clones, more than 55% seen once. Findings of the study overall: Numerous expanded lesional clones remained in scalp and blood during tofacitinib.

The rearrangement joins TRBV30 to TRBJ1-6; D may be TRBD1 (6 bases). The material sequenced was CD4+ T cells sorted from blood, taken at week 4, from a patient treated with tofacitinib. This TCR was sampled from a human donor with alopecia areata. In DNA form, the CDR3 reads TGTGCCTGGAAATTGACAGGCTCACCCCTCCACTTT. Its translation is CAWKLTGSPLHF.